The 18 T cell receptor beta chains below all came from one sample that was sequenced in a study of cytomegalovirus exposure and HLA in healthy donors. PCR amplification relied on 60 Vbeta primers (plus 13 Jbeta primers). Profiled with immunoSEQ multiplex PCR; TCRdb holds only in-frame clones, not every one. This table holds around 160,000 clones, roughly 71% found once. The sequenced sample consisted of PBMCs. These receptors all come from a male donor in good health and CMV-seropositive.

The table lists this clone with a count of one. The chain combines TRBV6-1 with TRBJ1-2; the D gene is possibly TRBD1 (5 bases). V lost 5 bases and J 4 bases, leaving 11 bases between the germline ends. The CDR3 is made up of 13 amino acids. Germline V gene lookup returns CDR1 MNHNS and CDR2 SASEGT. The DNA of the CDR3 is TGTGCCAGCAGTCTACAGGAGGGCTATGGCTACACCTTC. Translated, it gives CASSLQEGYGYTF.

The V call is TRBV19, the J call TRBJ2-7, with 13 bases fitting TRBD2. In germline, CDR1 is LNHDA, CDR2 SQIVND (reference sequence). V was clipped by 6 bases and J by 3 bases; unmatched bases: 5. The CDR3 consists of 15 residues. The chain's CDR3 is CASSPGTSGVYEQYF. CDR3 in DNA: TGTGCCAGTAGCCCCGGGACTAGCGGGGTCTACGAGCAGTACTTC.

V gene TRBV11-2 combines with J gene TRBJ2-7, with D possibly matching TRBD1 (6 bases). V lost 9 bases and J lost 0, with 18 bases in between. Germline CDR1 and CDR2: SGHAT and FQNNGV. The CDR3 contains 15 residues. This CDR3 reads CASIYRTGSSYEQYF. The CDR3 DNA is TGTGCCAGTATCTACCGAACAGGGAGCTCCTACGAGCAGTACTTC.

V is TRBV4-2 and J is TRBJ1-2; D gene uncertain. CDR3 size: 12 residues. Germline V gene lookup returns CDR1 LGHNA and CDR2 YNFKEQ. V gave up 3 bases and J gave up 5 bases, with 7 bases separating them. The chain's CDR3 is CASSQSIYGYTF. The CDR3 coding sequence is TGTGCCAGCAGCCAGAGTATTTATGGCTACACCTTC.

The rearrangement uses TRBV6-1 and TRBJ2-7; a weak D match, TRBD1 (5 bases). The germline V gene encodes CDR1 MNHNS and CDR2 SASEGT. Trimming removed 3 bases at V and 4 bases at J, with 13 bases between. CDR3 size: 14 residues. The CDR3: CASSDRVVRYEQYF. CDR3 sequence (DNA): TGTGCCAGCAGTGACAGGGTTGTAAGGTACGAGCAGTACTTC.

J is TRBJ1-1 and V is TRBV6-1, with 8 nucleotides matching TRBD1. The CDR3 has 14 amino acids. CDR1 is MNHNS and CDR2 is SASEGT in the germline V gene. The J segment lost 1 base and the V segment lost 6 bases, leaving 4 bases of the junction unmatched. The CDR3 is CASSWTGKNTEAFF. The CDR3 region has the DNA TGTGCCAGCAGCTGGACAGGGAAGAACACTGAAGCTTTCTTT.

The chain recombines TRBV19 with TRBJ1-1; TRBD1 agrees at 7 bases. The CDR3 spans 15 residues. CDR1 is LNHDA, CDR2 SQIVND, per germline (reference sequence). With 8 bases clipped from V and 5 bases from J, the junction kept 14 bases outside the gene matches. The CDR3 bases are TGTGCCAGTTCAGGACAGGCACCGAGGGGAACTGAAGCTTTCTTT. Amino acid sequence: CASSGQAPRGTEAFF.

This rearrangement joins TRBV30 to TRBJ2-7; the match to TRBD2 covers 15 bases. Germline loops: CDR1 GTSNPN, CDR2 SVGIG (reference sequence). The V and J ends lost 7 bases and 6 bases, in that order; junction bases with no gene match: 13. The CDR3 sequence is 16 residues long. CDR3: CALSRTSGGAGAEQYF. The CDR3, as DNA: TGTGCCTTATCCAGGACTAGCGGGGGGGCCGGAGCCGAGCAGTACTTC.

DNA for the CDR3: TGTGCCAGCAGCCCGGGGGTTGGGGGGACCCAGTACTTC. This codes for CASSPGVGGTQYF. This chain uses TRBV6-5 with TRBJ2-5; tentatively, D is TRBD2 (6 bases). Trimming pared 6 bases from V and 7 bases from J, leaving 15 bases between. Germline V gives CDR1 MNHEY, CDR2 SVGAGI. The length of the CDR3 is 13 residues.

This CDR3 is CASSSQPDGQETQYF. Written as DNA, the CDR3 is TGTGCCAGCAGCTCCCAACCCGACGGGCAAGAGACCCAGTACTTC. The chain couples TRBV7-3 to TRBJ2-5; no firm D call. Trimming took off 4 bases at V and 2 bases at J, with 14 bases between the two ends. This CDR3 region has 15 residues. Germline assignment: CDR1 SGHTA and CDR2 FQGTGA. Drawing the rest from reference TRBV7-3 and TRBJ2-5, the complete variable domain is GAGVSQTPSNKVTEKGKYVELRCDPISGHTALYWYRQSLGQGPEFLIYFQGTGAADDSGLPNDRFFAVRPEGSVSTLKIQRTERGDSAVYLCASSSQPDGQETQYFGPGTRLLVL.

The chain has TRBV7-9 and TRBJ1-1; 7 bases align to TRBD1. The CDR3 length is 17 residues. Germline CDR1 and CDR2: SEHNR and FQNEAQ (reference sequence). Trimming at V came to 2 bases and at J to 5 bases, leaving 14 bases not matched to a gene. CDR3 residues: CASSLRVVVRGRTEAFF. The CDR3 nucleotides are TGTGCCAGCAGCTTACGGGTTGTCGTCAGGGGGAGGACTGAAGCTTTCTTT.

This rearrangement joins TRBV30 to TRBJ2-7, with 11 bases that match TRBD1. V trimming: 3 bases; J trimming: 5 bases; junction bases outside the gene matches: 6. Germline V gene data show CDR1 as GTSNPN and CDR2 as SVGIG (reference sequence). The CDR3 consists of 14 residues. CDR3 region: CAWSVGQGGDEQYF. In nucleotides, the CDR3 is TGTGCCTGGAGCGTGGGACAGGGGGGCGACGAGCAGTACTTC.

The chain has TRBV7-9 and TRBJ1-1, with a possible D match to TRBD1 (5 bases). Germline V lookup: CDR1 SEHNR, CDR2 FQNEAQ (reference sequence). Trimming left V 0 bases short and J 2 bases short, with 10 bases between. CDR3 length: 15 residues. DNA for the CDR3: TGTGCCAGCAGCTTAGCAATCGGGGGAAACACTGAAGCTTTCTTT. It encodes CASSLAIGGNTEAFF.

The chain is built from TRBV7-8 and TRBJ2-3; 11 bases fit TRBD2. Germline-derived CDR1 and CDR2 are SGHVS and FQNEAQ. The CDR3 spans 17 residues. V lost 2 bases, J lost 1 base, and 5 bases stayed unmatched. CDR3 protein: CASSLWGLAVRTDTQYF. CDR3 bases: TGTGCCAGCAGCTTATGGGGACTAGCGGTGCGCACAGATACGCAGTATTTT. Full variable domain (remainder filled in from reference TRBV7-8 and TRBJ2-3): GAGVSQSPRYKVAKRGQDVALRCDPISGHVSLFWYQQALGQGPEFLTYFQNEAQLDKSGLPSDRFFAERPEGSVSTLKIQRTQQEDSAVYLCASSLWGLAVRTDTQYFGPGTRLTVL.

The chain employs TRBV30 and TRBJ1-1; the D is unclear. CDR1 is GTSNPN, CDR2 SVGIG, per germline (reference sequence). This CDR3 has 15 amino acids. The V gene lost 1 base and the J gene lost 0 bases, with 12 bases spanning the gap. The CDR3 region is CAWSAMGALNTEAFF. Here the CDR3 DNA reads TGTGCCTGGAGTGCAATGGGCGCCCTGAACACTGAAGCTTTCTTT.

The CDR3 nucleotides read TGTGCCAGCAGCTCGCGACAGGGGAGGACCTACAATGAGCAGTTCTTC. Translation: CASSSRQGRTYNEQFF. The chain carries TRBV5-6 and TRBJ2-1; 8 nucleotides match TRBD1. In germline, CDR1 is SGHDT, CDR2 YYEEEE. This CDR3 contains 16 residues. The trim removed 3 bases at V and 2 bases at J, leaving 7 bases unmatched.

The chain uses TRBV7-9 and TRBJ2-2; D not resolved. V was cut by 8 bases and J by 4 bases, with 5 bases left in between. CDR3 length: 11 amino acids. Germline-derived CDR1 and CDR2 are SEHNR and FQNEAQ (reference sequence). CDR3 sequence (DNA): TGTGCCAGCGGCATCACCGGGGAGCTGTTTTTT. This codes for CASGITGELFF.

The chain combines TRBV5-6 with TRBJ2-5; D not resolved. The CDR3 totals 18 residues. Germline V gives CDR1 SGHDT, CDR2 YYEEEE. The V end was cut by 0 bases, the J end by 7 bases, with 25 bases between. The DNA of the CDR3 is TGTGCCAGCAGCTTGGGCCCACACCCCCCGCAATTTTTTTGGACCCAGTACTTC. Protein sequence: CASSLGPHPPQFFWTQYF.